This T cell receptor (beta chain) derives from a study of blood T cell repertoires in COVID-19. Whole-study context: Sites across the United States, Italy and Spain contributed samples from acute and convalescent COVID-19. T cells, B-cell-depleted T cells, or PBMCs provided the cDNA or gDNA that served as material.

Per the authors' pipeline: It was from reference gene primer amplification that nucleated cell counts were estimated. Measured with immunoSEQ multiplex PCR; TCRdb has only the in-frame clones, and not every one. The V and J calls and clone size are taken from that table; D and trimming were inferred from the DNA. The top ten clones hold about 20% of a sample with around 100,000 clones, roughly 80% of them seen once. CDR3 length: 19 amino acids. The sequencing sample was made of peripheral blood. The origin of this receptor is a man in his sixties or seventies with active or convalescent COVID-19. The rearrangement uses TRBV21-1 and TRBJ2-4; the listed D gene, TRBD1, was not tested against the DNA. TRBV21-1 is recorded as a pseudogene. The chain's CDR3 is CASSKTTGEAWEAKNIQYF. The CDR3 DNA follows: TGTGCCAGCAGCAAAACGACAGGGGAGGCGTGGGAAGCCAAAAACATTCAGTACTTC.